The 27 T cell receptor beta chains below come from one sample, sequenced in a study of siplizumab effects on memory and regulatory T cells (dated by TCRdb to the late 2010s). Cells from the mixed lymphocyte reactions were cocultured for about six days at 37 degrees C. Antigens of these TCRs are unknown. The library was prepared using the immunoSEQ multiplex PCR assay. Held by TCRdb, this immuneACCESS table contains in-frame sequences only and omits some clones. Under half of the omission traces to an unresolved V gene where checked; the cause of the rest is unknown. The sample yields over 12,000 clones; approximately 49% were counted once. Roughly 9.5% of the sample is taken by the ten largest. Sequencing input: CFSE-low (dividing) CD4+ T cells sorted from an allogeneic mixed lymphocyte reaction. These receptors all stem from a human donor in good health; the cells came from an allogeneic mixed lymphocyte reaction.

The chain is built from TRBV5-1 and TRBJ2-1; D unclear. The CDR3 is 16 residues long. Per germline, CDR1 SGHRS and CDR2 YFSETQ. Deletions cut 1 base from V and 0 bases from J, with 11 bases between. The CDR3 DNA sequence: TGCGCCAGCAGCTTGTACGTCCTGAGCTCCTACAATGAGCAGTTCTTC. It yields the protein CASSLYVLSSYNEQFF.

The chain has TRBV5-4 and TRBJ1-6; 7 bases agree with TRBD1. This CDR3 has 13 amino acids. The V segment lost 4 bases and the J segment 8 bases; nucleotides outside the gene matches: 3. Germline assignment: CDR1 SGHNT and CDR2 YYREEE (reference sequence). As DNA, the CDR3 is TGTGCCAGCAGCAGACAGGGCGATTCACCCCTCCACTTT. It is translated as CASSRQGDSPLHF.

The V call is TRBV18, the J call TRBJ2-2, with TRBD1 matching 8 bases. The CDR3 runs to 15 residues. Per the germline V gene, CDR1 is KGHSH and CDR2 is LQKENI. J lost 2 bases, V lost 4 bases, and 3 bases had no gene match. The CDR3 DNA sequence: TGTGCCAGCTCACTGGGACAGGCCAACACCGGGGAGCTGTTTTTT. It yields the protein CASSLGQANTGELFF.

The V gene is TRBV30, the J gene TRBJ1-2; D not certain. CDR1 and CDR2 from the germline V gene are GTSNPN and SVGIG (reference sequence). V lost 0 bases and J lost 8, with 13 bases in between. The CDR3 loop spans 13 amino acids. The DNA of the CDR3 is TGTGCCTGGAGTGTACTAAGATCGGGGGGCTACACCTTC. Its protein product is CAWSVLRSGGYTF. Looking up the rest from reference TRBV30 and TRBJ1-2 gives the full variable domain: SQTIHQWPATLVQPVGSPLSLECTVEGTSNPNLYWYRQAAGRGLQLLFYSVGIGQISSEVPQNLSASRPQDRQFILSSKKLLLSDSGFYLCAWSVLRSGGYTFGSGTRLTVV.

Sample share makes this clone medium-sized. The CDR3 spells CASSAGGLAGVGNEQFF. CDR3 coding DNA: TGTGCCAGCAGCGCAGGGGGACTAGCGGGAGTAGGGAATGAGCAGTTCTTC. The chain carries TRBV13 and TRBJ2-1, with 14 bases lining up with TRBD2. J lost 7 bases, V lost 5 bases, and 10 bases had no gene match. CDR3 length equals 17 residues. The germline V gene encodes CDR1 PRHDT and CDR2 FYEKMQ (reference sequence).

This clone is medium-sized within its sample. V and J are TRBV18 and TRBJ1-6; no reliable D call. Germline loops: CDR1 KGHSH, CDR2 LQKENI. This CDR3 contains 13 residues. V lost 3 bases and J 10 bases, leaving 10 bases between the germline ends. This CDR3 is CASSPGLDSPLHF. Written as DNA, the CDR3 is TGTGCCAGCTCACCGGGGTTAGACTCACCCCTCCACTTT.

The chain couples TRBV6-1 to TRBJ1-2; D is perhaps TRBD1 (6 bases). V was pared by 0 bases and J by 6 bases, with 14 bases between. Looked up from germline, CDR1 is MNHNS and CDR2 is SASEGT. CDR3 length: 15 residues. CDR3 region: CASSEAGGRENGYTF. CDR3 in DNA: TGTGCCAGCAGTGAAGCAGGGGGAAGGGAGAATGGCTACACCTTC.

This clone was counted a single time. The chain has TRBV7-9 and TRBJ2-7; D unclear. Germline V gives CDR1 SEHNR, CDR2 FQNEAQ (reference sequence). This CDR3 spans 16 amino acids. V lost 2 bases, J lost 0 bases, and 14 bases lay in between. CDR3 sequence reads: CASSLTAGRSSYEQYF. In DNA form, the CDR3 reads TGTGCCAGCAGCTTAACCGCCGGGCGGAGCTCCTACGAGCAGTACTTC.

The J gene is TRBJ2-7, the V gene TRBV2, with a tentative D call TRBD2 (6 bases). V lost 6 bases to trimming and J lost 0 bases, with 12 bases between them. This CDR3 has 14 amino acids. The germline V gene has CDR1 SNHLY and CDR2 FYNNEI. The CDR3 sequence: CASRGGLSSYEQYF. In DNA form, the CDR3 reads TGTGCCAGCAGGGGGGGACTGTCCTCCTACGAGCAGTACTTC.

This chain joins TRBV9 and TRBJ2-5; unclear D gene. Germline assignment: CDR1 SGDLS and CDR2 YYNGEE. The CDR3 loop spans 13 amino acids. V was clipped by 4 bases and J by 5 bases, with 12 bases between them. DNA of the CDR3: TGTGCCAGCAGCTCTGATTTAGGGGAGACCCAGTACTTC. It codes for CASSSDLGETQYF.

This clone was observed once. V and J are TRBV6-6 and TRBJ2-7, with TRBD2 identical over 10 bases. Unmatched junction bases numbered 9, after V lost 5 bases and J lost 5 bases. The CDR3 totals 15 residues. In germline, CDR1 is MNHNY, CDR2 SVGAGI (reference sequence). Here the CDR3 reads CASSPPLAGVHEQYF. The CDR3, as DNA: TGTGCCAGCAGTCCACCGCTAGCGGGAGTCCACGAGCAGTACTTC.

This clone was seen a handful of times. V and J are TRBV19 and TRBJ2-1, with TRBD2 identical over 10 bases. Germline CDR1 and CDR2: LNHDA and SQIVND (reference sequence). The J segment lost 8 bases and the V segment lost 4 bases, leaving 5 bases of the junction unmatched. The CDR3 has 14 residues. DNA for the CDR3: TGTGCCAGTAGTAATAGCGGGAGGAGCTATGAGCAGTTCTTC. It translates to CASSNSGRSYEQFF.

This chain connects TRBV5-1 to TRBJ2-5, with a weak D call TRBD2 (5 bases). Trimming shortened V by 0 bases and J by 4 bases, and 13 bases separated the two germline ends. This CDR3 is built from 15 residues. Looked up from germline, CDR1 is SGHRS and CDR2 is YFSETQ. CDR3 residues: CASSLASYIGETQYF. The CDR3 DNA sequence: TGCGCCAGCAGCTTGGCTAGCTACATAGGAGAGACCCAGTACTTC.

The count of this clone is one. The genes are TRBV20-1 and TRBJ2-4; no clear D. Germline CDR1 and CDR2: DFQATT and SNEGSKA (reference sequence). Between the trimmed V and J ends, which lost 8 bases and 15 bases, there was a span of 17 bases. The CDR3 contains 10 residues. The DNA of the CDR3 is TGCAGTCCCCGGGCCTCGAACCCGTACTTC. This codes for CSPRASNPYF.

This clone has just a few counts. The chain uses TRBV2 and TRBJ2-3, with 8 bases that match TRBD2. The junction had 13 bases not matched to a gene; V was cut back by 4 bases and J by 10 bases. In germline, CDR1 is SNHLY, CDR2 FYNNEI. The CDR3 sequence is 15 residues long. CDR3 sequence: CASSGESSGRESQYF. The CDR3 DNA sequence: TGTGCCAGCAGTGGGGAATCCAGCGGGAGAGAGTCGCAGTATTTT. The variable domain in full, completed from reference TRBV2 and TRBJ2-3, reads EPEVTQTPSHQVTQMGQEVILRCVPISNHLYFYWYRQILGQKVEFLVSFYNNEISEKSEIFDDQFSVERPDGSNFTLKIRSTKLEDSAMYFCASSGESSGRESQYFGPGTRLTVL.

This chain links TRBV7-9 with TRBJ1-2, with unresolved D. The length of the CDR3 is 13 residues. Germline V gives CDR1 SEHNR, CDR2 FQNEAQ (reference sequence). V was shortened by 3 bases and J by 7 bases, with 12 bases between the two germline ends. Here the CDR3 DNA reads TGTGCCAGCAGCTTGGTTGAAAAAGGTGGCTACACCTTC. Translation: CASSLVEKGGYTF.

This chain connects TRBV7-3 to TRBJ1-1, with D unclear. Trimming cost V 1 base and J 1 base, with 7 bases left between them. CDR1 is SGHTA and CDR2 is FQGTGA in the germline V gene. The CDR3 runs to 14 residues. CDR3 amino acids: CASSLRAGNTEAFF. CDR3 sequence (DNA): TGTGCCAGCAGCTTAAGGGCAGGGAACACTGAAGCTTTCTTT.

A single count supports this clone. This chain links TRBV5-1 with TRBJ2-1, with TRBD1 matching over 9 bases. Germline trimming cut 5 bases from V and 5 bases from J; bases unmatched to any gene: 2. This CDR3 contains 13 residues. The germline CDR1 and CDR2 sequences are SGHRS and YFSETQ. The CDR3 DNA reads TGCGCCAGCAGACAGGGGGCCGACAATGAGCAGTTCTTC. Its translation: CASRQGADNEQFF.

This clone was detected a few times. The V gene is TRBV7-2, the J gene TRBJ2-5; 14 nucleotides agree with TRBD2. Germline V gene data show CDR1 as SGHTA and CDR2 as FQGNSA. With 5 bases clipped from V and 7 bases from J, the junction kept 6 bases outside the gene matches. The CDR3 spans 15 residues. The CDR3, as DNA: TGTGCCAGCAGCACGACTAGCGGGGGGGCCGGGACCCAGTACTTC. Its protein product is CASSTTSGGAGTQYF.

The DNA for the CDR3 is TGTGCCAGCAGCGTAGCCGACAGGGGTAATTCACCCCTCCACTTT. Translation gives CASSVADRGNSPLHF. The gene calls are TRBV2 and TRBJ1-6, with 8 bases that match TRBD1. With 6 bases clipped from V and 6 bases from J, the junction kept 7 bases outside the gene matches. CDR3 length equals 15 residues. CDR1 is SNHLY, CDR2 FYNNEI, per germline.

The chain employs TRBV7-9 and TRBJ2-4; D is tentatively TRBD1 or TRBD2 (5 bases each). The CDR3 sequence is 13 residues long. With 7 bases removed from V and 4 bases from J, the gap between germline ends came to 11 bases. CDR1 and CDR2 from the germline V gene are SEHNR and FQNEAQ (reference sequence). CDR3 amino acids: CASTRDGKNIQYF. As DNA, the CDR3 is TGTGCCAGCACCCGGGACGGTAAAAACATTCAGTACTTC.

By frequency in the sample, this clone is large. CDR3 sequence: CASSPTGGHPGNTIYF. The CDR3 DNA reads as TGTGCCAGCAGCCCCACGGGGGGGCATCCTGGAAACACCATATATTTT. The genes are TRBV9 and TRBJ1-3; D perhaps matches TRBD1 (6 bases). The V end was cut by 4 bases, the J end by 2 bases, with 16 bases between. Per the germline V gene, CDR1 is SGDLS and CDR2 is YYNGEE. The CDR3 has 16 residues.

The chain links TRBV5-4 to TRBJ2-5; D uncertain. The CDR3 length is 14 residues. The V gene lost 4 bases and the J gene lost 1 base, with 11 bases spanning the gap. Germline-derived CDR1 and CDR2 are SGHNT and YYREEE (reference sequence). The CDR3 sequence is CASSRTETQETQYF. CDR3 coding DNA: TGTGCCAGCAGCCGAACAGAGACCCAAGAGACCCAGTACTTC.

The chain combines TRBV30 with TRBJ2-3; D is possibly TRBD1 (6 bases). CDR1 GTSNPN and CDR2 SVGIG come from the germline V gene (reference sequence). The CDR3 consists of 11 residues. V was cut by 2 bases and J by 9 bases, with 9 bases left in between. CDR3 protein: CAWSSRGTQYF. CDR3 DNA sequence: TGTGCCTGGAGTTCAAGGGGGACGCAGTATTTT.

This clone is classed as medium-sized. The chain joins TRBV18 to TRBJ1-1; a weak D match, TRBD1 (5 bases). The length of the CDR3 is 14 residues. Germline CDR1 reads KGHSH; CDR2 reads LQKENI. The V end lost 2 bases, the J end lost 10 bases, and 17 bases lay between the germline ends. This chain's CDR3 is CASSPSSGYIGAFF. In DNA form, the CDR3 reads TGTGCCAGCTCACCAAGTTCAGGGTATATAGGAGCTTTCTTT.

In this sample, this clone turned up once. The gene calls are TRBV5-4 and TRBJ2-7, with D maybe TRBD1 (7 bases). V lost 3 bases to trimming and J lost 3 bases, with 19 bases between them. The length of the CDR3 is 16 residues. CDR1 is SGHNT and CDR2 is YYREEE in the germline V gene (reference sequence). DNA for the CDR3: TGTGCCAGCAGCTCAGTGGGGGGACAGAGCAACTACGAGCAGTACTTC. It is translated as CASSSVGGQSNYEQYF.

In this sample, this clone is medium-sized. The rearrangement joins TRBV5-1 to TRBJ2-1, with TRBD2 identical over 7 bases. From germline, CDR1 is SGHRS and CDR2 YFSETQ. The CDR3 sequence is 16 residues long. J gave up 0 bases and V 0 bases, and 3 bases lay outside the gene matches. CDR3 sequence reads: CASSLEGGSSYNEQFF. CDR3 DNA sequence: TGCGCCAGCAGCTTGGAGGGCGGGAGCTCCTACAATGAGCAGTTCTTC.